Below, one T cell receptor (beta chain) is given with its context. Its cognate antigen is unknown. The germline CDR1 and CDR2 sequences are SGDLS and YYNGEE. The CDR3 consists of 15 residues. Germline trimming cut 4 bases from V and 1 base from J; bases unmatched to any gene: 7. The sample is drawn from a study of cytomegalovirus exposure and HLA in healthy donors. Both 60 Vbeta primers and 13 Jbeta primers went into the PCR. Authors' data handling: Later, an analysis found 80 million or so unique TCR beta chains, and some 10 million of these were shared. Only in-frame clones appear in the TCRdb table, and some are missing; sequencing was by immunoSEQ multiplex PCR. V, J and clone size derive from that table, while D and trimming were established from the DNA sequence. Among about 120,000 clones listed, 74% were seen once. Study outcomes and limitations: The study labeled fewer than 200 TCR beta chains cytomegalovirus-associated. What was likely a sequencing artifact was a cluster of highly shared sequence variants. As was reported, the HLA-A and HLA-B alleles of most subjects were accurately predicted from TCR beta sequences.

The specimen sequenced was PBMCs. The rearrangement uses TRBV9 and TRBJ1-1, with 7 nucleotides matching TRBD1. The sequence was obtained from a human donor in good health. CDR3 in amino acids: CASSPGTDWNTEAFF. Here the CDR3 DNA reads TGTGCCAGCAGCCCAGGGACAGACTGGAACACTGAAGCTTTCTTT.